Described below is a single TCR beta chain sequence and its context. Its antigen is not identified. The data derive from a study of vaccination and CD4 T cells after COVID-19. As to treatment: approximately 10-day PBMC culture with coronavirus spike peptide pools or control peptides (ViraFEST assay). Oncomine TCR Beta short-read sequencing was applied to DNA from cultured CD4+ T cells. A single record per CDR3 protein comes from TCRdb applying MiXCR to the PCR reads. The sample lists some 11,000 distinct CDR3 sequences; about a third were seen once. This receptor was taken from a human donor who received a COVID-19 vaccine. Source: CD4+ T cells from blood, cultured in vitro, taken before SARS-CoV-2 vaccination.

The CDR3 region has the DNA TGTGCCAGCACTTTCCAGGGGCTGTCCTACGAGCAGTACTTC. This gives the protein CASTFQGLSYEQYF. This chain links TRBV28 with TRBJ2-7, with D perhaps TRBD1 (6 bases). Germline assignment: CDR1 MDHEN and CDR2 SYDVKM. Trimming cost V 7 bases and J 1 base, with 14 bases left between them. CDR3 length: 14 residues.